Below, 18 T cell receptor beta chains from the same sample are listed, as sequenced in a study of blood T cells in healthy people across ages (dated by TCRdb to the mid-2010s). The library was obtained by 5' RACE. Sequencing was carried out with an Illumina HiSeq 2500. A second PCR of roughly 7 to 11 cycles was performed with a sample-barcoded 5' primer and a J-beta primer mix. In TCRdb, the public reads were trimmed at Q25 with fastp and aligned with MiXCR, with productive beta chains retained. Rows merge per CDR3 protein into single entries with the most common DNA and genes. The sample table lists fewer than 950,000 distinct CDR3 sequences, approximately 35% of them with a count of one. Of the sample, approximately 13% falls within the top ten clones. Source material: blood. Receptor source: a man between 18 and 35 years old in good health.

The chain couples TRBV12-3 or TRBV12-4 to TRBJ2-1, with D perhaps TRBD2 (6 bases). This CDR3 region has 14 residues. Trimming removed 6 bases at V and 4 bases at J, with 13 bases between. The CDR3: CASSRDSPYNEQFF. CDR3 bases: TGTGCCAGCAGCCGGGACTCGCCTTACAATGAGCAGTTCTTC.

The V gene is TRBV12-3 or TRBV12-4, the J gene TRBJ1-3; D call uncertain. Trimming stripped 8 bases from V and 4 bases from J, with 6 bases between. The CDR3 is 11 residues long. This chain's CDR3 is CASVAGNTIYF. Written as DNA, the CDR3 is TGTGCCAGCGTCGCGGGAAACACCATATATTTT.

The chain couples TRBV6-5 to TRBJ2-1; possibly TRBD1 or TRBD2 for D (5 bases each). The CDR3 is 15 residues long. Trimming took off 7 bases at V and 6 bases at J, with 19 bases between the two ends. From germline, CDR1 is MNHEY and CDR2 SVGAGI. The CDR3 reads CASIRDPSHPNEQFF. CDR3 DNA: TGTGCCAGCATAAGGGACCCGTCTCATCCCAATGAGCAGTTCTTC.

This clonotype showed up many times. The chain links TRBV10-3 to TRBJ2-6; D is ambiguous. The CDR3 runs 12 residues. From germline, CDR1 is ENHRY and CDR2 SYGVKD. With 10 bases removed from V and 2 bases from J, the gap between germline ends came to 6 bases. CDR3 DNA sequence: TGTGCCACAGGCGCTGGGGCCAACGTCCTGACTTTC. Its protein product is CATGAGANVLTF.

The chain combines TRBV5-1 with TRBJ1-1; no clear D gene. This CDR3 spans 15 amino acids. V lost 0 bases to trimming and J lost 11 bases, with 20 bases between them. Germline values: CDR1 SGHRS, CDR2 YFSETQ. CDR3 in DNA: TGCGCCAGCAGCTTGGCCGGTCGAAGCGAGGGAGGGGCTTTCTTT. It is translated as CASSLAGRSEGGAFF.

With respect to this clonotype: This clone may be a read error of a much larger clone one base away. The V call is TRBV20-1, the J call TRBJ2-1, with D possibly matching TRBD2 (6 bases). Germline CDR1 DFQATT, CDR2 SNEGSKA (reference sequence). This CDR3 spans 12 amino acids. CDR3 loop: CRTSTRTYEQFF. CDR3 DNA sequence: TGCAGAACTAGCACTAGAACCTACGAGCAGTTCTTC.

This clonotype was detected many times. The chain combines TRBV6-2 or TRBV6-3 with TRBJ2-1; TRBD2 matches 12 bases. This CDR3 is 17 amino acids long. Germline values: CDR1 MNHEY, CDR2 SVGEGT. V shed 5 bases, J shed 5 bases, and the junction held 10 bases outside the gene matches. The CDR3 nucleotides read TGTGCCAGCAGTAAGAGGCTAGCGGGGGGGTTTCACAATGAGCAGTTCTTC. The encoded protein is CASSKRLAGGFHNEQFF.

The rearrangement joins TRBV4-2 to TRBJ2-1; tentatively, D is TRBD1 (6 bases). V gave up 4 bases and J gave up 7 bases, with 20 bases separating them. Germline assignment: CDR1 LGHNA and CDR2 YNFKEQ. This CDR3 is built from 16 residues. In DNA form, the CDR3 reads TGTGCCAGCAGCCTCCACTTAGGGGGTTCCGGGAATGAGCAGTTCTTC. Translation: CASSLHLGGSGNEQFF.

With regard to this clonotype: A read error is possible here, since a much larger clone lies one base away. CDR3 nucleotides: TGTGCCAGCAGTTTATGGGATACGCAGTATTTT. This gives the protein CASSLWDTQYF. V and J are TRBV12-3 or TRBV12-4 and TRBJ2-3, with unresolved D. With 2 bases removed from V and 6 bases from J, the gap between germline ends came to 3 bases. This CDR3 is built from 11 residues.

The V and J genes are TRBV6-2 or TRBV6-3 and TRBJ1-5; perhaps TRBD1 as D (6 bases). V was shortened by 7 bases and J by 7 bases, with 17 bases between the two germline ends. Looked up from germline, CDR1 is MNHEY and CDR2 is SVGEGT. CDR3 length: 14 amino acids. The CDR3, as DNA: TGTGCCAGCAACCGCGGGGAGGGGGGGCAGCCCCAGCATTTT. Amino acids: CASNRGEGGQPQHF.

On this clonotype itself: A junction boundary mismatches the germline segment, possibly from a read error. The chain links TRBV10-3 to TRBJ2-1, with 8 bases lining up with TRBD2. The CDR3 consists of 15 residues. Per the germline V gene, CDR1 is ENHRY and CDR2 is SYGVKD. CDR3 protein: CAIGGSGDDYNDQFF. Here the CDR3 DNA reads TGTGCCATCGGGGGTAGCGGGGATGATTACAATGACCAGTTCTTC.

The chain links TRBV7-9 to TRBJ2-1, with D unclear. V lost 2 bases to trimming and J lost 2 bases, with 7 bases between them. This CDR3 contains 14 residues. CDR1 is SEHNR and CDR2 is FQNEAQ in the germline V gene (reference sequence). The CDR3 sequence is CASSLSLAYNEQFF. The CDR3 nucleotides are TGTGCCAGCAGCTTAAGTCTTGCCTACAATGAGCAGTTCTTC.

This clonotype is a singleton in its sample. The chain is built from TRBV6-1 and TRBJ2-7, with D tentatively TRBD2 (6 bases). This CDR3 region has 12 residues. Trimming stripped 8 bases from V and 4 bases from J, with 12 bases between. CDR1 is MNHNS, CDR2 SASEGT, per germline. Here the CDR3 DNA reads TGTGCCAGCGACGGAGGGGTTTACGAGCAGTACTTC. This gives the protein CASDGGVYEQYF.

The chain is built from TRBV5-6 and TRBJ2-3; unclear D gene. The CDR3 runs to 16 residues. CDR1 and CDR2 from the germline V gene are SGHDT and YYEEEE. V shed 0 bases and J shed 0 bases, with 11 bases lying between them. The CDR3 DNA sequence: TGTGCCAGCAGCTTGGTGGCCAGACACAGCACAGATACGCAGTATTTT. As protein: CASSLVARHSTDTQYF. Full variable domain (remainder filled in from reference TRBV5-6 and TRBJ2-3): DAGVTQSPTHLIKTRGQQVTLRCSPKSGHDTVSWYQQALGQGPQFIFQYYEEEERQRGNFPDRFSGHQFPNYSSELNVNALLLGDSALYLCASSLVARHSTDTQYFGPGTRLTVL.

This clonotype was seen at least ten times. This chain links TRBV21-1 with TRBJ2-4; the listed D gene, TRBD1, was not tested against the DNA. TRBV21-1 has pseudogene status. This CDR3 is built from 14 residues. The CDR3 loop is CASPRDPPKNIQYF. CDR3 in DNA: TGTGCCAGCCCTCGGGACCCACCTAAAAACATTCAGTACTTC.

This clonotype was seen a few times. This chain links TRBV9 with TRBJ2-3; 8 bases are shared with TRBD2. V gave up 0 bases and J gave up 2 bases; unmatched junction bases: 2. The V gene's germline CDR1 is SGDLS and CDR2 YYNGEE. The CDR3 loop spans 15 amino acids. CDR3 sequence: CASSVAGGHTDTQYF. CDR3 DNA sequence: TGTGCCAGCAGCGTAGCGGGGGGGCACACAGATACGCAGTATTTT.

This clonotype was picked up a small number of times. The V call is TRBV24-1, the J call TRBJ2-3; 8 bases line up with TRBD1. J was trimmed by 4 bases and V by 3 bases; bases with no gene match: 11. Germline-derived CDR1 and CDR2 are KGHDR and SFDVKD. The CDR3 consists of 17 residues. The CDR3: CATSDPRGRGPPDTQYF. DNA for the CDR3: TGTGCCACCAGTGATCCCCGTGGCAGGGGGCCGCCAGATACGCAGTATTTT.

CDR3 residues: CASSQDGQVDTEAFF. In nucleotides, the CDR3 is TGCGCCAGCAGCCAAGATGGACAGGTTGACACTGAAGCTTTCTTT. The chain has TRBV4-3 and TRBJ1-1; 7 bases map to TRBD1. CDR3 length: 15 amino acids. With 0 bases clipped from V and 3 bases from J, the junction kept 4 bases outside the gene matches. Looked up from germline, CDR1 is LGHNA and CDR2 is YSLEER.